This T cell receptor beta chain was documented in a study of chemoradiotherapy in HPV16-positive cancers. At the level of the study: A couple of HPV16-positive patients' cells yielded candidate HPV-specific clones and common motifs. Points from the study as a whole: Candidate HPV-specific clones and E7-related TCR motifs grew in tumor during treatment. HPV-responsive T-cell expansion during chemoradiotherapy was linked to improved recurrence-free survival in HPV16-positive patients.

Points on this clone: What it recognizes is unknown.

Repertoires were sampled repeatedly during chemoradiotherapy. Deletions cut 3 bases from V and 7 bases from J, with 10 bases between. The germline V gene encodes CDR1 GTSNPN and CDR2 SVGIG (reference sequence). This CDR3 has 12 amino acids. Generated by immunoSEQ multiplex PCR, the TCRdb table keeps only in-frame clones and is missing some. The data contain 150 to 200 clones, 93% of them singletons. The genes are TRBV30 and TRBJ2-1, with D maybe TRBD2 (6 bases). The sample consisted of tumor tissue, taken from a patient who underwent chemoradiotherapy. This receptor was taken from a human donor with HPV-associated anogenital cancer. CDR3 region: CAWSRDLNEQFF. In DNA form, the CDR3 reads TGTGCCTGGAGCAGGGACTTAAATGAGCAGTTCTTC.